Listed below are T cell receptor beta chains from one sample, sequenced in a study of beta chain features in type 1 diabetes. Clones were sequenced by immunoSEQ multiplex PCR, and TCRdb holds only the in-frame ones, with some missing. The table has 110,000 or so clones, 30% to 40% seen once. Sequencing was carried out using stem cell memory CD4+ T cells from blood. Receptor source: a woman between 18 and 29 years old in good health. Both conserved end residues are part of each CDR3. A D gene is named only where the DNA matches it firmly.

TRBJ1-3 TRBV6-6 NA CASTLPGGNTIYF
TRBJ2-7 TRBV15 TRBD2 CATSRKTSGITYEQYF
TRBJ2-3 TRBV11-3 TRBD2 CASSFGLARTDTQYF
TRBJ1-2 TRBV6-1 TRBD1 CASSERRGRGLLVANYGYTF
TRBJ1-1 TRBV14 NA CASSQGRLSPEAFF
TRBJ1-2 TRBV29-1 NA CSVGLSESSNYGYTF
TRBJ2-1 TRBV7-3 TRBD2 CASSLAGGPYNEQFF
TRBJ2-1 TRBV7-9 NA CASSLAGRSLFF
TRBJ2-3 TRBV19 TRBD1 CASSDRGMTDTQYF
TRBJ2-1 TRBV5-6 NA CASSWSAGYNEQFF
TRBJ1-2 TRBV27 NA CASSLLPAGVYGYTF
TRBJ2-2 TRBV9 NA CASSVERANTGELFF
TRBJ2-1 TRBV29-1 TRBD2 CSVPRRAGYFNEQFF
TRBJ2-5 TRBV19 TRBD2 CASSPRTSGMETQYF
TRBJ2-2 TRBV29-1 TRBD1 CSVYRGVNTGELFF
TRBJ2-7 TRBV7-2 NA CASSNMPGIGPEQYF
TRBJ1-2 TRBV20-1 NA CSALGYYGYTF
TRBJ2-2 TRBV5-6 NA CASSLFRPDVRAGELFF
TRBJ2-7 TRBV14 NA CASSQGLLLQPAYEQYF